Below, 29 T cell receptor beta chains from the same sample are listed, as sequenced in a study of T cell clonality in common variable immunodeficiency. Method: immunoSEQ multiplex PCR; TCRdb's copy keeps in-frame clones and lacks some. The data show 15,000 to 25,000 clones, none appearing only once, with 24% held by the ten largest. Their antigens remain unidentified. General study results and limits: Reportedly, TCR beta sequences from common variable immunodeficiency showed fewer deletions and N-nucleotide insertions.

Sequencing was carried out using peripheral blood mononuclear cells. These receptor sequences come from a human donor with common variable immunodeficiency.

This clone was found a few times. The read comes to an end 3 residues before the CDR3 does, leaving the germline J gene to fill in the end. This chain connects TRBV20-1 to TRBJ1-1; 7 bases match TRBD1. The CDR3 length is 14 residues. From germline, CDR1 is DFQATT and CDR2 SNEGSKA (reference sequence). Trimming cost V 1 base and J 5 bases; bases outside gene matches: 7. The CDR3 sequence: CSARVAGGGTEAFF. The covered CDR3 bases are TGCAGTGCTAGAGTTGCAGGGGGTGGTACTGAA.

This clone was found many times. The read is 3 residues too short to cover the CDR3 end, so that end is filled in from the germline J gene. The chain recombines TRBV20-1 with TRBJ1-3; tentative D call: TRBD1 (6 bases). This CDR3 has 13 residues. The germline CDR1 and CDR2 sequences are DFQATT and SNEGSKA (reference sequence). V dropped 7 bases and J dropped 4 bases, with 14 bases sitting between them. The DNA read from the CDR3 is TGCAGTGTTAAACAGGGCACAGGAAACACC. Translation: CSVKQGTGNT. The whole CDR3 reads CSVKQGTGNTIYF.

Remarks on this clone: The read stops 3 residues short of the end of the CDR3; the missing end is completed from the germline J gene. The V call is TRBV7-2, the J call TRBJ2-1; TRBD1 might be the D (6 bases). CDR1 is SGHTA and CDR2 is FQGNSA in the germline V gene. The CDR3 runs to 14 residues. V was cut by 8 bases and J by 7 bases, with 18 bases left in between. The sequenced CDR3 bases are TGTGCCAGCGGCCCGGACAGCTCCCGGAATGAG. It translates to CASGPDSSRNE. The whole CDR3 reads CASGPDSSRNEQFF.

The sample holds many counts of this clone. The read stops 3 residues short of the end of the CDR3; the missing end is completed from the germline J gene. The V call is TRBV19, the J call TRBJ1-6; D is perhaps TRBD1 (5 bases). The germline CDR1 and CDR2 sequences are LNHDA and SQIVND (reference sequence). V was pared by 2 bases and J by 5 bases, with 10 bases between. CDR3 length equals 15 residues. The covered CDR3 bases are TGTGCCAGTAGTATATCGACAGCAAATAATTCACCC. It encodes CASSISTANNSP. The CDR3, in full, reads CASSISTANNSPLHF. Filled out from reference TRBV19 and TRBJ1-6, the complete variable domain reads DGGITQSPKYLFRKEGQNVTLSCEQNLNHDAMYWYRQDPGQGLRLIYYSQIVNDFQKGDIAEGYSVSREKKESFPLTVTSAQKNPTAFYLCASSISTANNSPLHFGNGTRLTVT.

This clone has at least ten counts. The read ends 3 residues before the CDR3 terminus; that terminus is restored from the germline J gene. The rearrangement links TRBV18 to TRBJ1-1; the D gene is possibly TRBD1 (5 bases). The CDR3 totals 17 residues. The V gene's germline CDR1 is KGHSH and CDR2 LQKENI. The germline V and J ends were trimmed by 3 bases and 0 bases, with 17 bases remaining between them. CDR3 bases read: TGTGCCAGCTCACCGAGGAGCTCAGGGAACATGAACACTGAA. It encodes CASSPRSSGNMNTE. The full CDR3 protein reads CASSPRSSGNMNTEAFF.

This clone was found a few times. The CDR3 sequence: CASIDRGTDTQYF. The part of the CDR3 DNA that was read is TGTGCCAGCATTGACAGAGGCACAGATACG. The chain has TRBV6-1 and TRBJ2-3, with a weak D call TRBD1 (5 bases). The CDR3 is cut off 3 residues early in the read; its end comes from the germline J gene. Per the germline V gene, CDR1 is MNHNS and CDR2 is SASEGT. CDR3 length: 13 amino acids. Between the trimmed V and J ends, which lost 7 bases and 1 base, there was a span of 9 bases.

This clone was picked up a small number of times. The CDR3 is cut off 3 residues early in the read; its end comes from the germline J gene. The chain recombines TRBV18 with TRBJ2-5; 7 bases agree with TRBD2. CDR3 length: 13 amino acids. Germline V lookup: CDR1 KGHSH, CDR2 LQKENI. V shed 4 bases and J 2 bases; nucleotides not matched to a gene: 1. The CDR3 bases that were read are TGTGCCAGCTCACGGGAGGGGCAAGAGACC. This translates into CASSREGQET. The whole CDR3 region reads CASSREGQETQYF.

A remark on this clone: The read terminates 3 residues ahead of where the CDR3 ends, so the germline J gene completes it. The chain links TRBV18 to TRBJ2-5, with 7 nucleotides matching TRBD2. The CDR3 runs to 14 residues. Germline loops: CDR1 KGHSH, CDR2 LQKENI. The V and J ends lost 3 bases and 5 bases, in that order; junction bases with no gene match: 6. CDR3 region: CASSPTSARETQYF. The covered CDR3 bases are TGTGCCAGCTCACCTACTAGCGCACGGGAGACC.

This clone was detected only a few times. The CDR3 extends 3 residues past the end of the read, so its final part is completed from the germline J gene. The rearrangement joins TRBV19 to TRBJ1-4; no reliable D call. Between the trimmed V and J ends, which lost 5 bases and 0 bases, there was a span of 7 bases. This CDR3 has 14 residues. Germline V gene sequence: CDR1 LNHDA, CDR2 SQIVND (reference sequence). The CDR3 is CASSETSTNEKLFF. The CDR3 bases that were read are TGTGCCAGTAGTGAAACTTCAACTAATGAAAAA.

This clone has just a few counts. The CDR3 end lies 3 residues beyond the end of the read and is filled in from the germline J gene. The V gene is TRBV19, the J gene TRBJ2-3; D is unclear. V shed 2 bases and J shed 7 bases, with 16 bases lying between them. Per germline, CDR1 LNHDA and CDR2 SQIVND (reference sequence). This CDR3 comprises 15 residues. The DNA read from the CDR3 is TGTGCCAGTAGTATACCATTTGATGGCGGCTATACG. Encoded protein: CASSIPFDGGYT. In full, the CDR3 is CASSIPFDGGYTQYF.

This clone was observed a few times. Read sequence stops 3 residues before the CDR3 end, and the germline J gene provides the missing end. Other DNA sequences of this sample code for an identical CDR3. V is TRBV18 and J is TRBJ2-4, with D uncertain. This CDR3 comprises 14 residues. With 6 bases removed from V and 1 base from J, the gap between germline ends came to 10 bases. Germline values: CDR1 KGHSH, CDR2 LQKENI. Incomplete CDR3 DNA: TGTGCCAGCTCCCCCGCCGGTGCCAAAAACATT. It codes for CASSPAGAKNI. The CDR3 in its entirety is CASSPAGAKNIQYF.

Concerning this clone: The read halts 3 residues ahead of the CDR3 end, with the missing end drawn from the germline J gene. The chain employs TRBV6-1 and TRBJ2-7, with D tentatively TRBD1 (5 bases). Germline V gene lookup returns CDR1 MNHNS and CDR2 SASEGT. The CDR3 has 16 amino acids. Deletions cut 4 bases from V and 5 bases from J, with 21 bases between. Partial CDR3 DNA: TGTGCCAGCAGTGCTTTAGGATCGGCGGCAGGGAACGAG. This encodes CASSALGSAAGNE. The entire CDR3 protein reads CASSALGSAAGNEQYF.

This clone was observed a handful of times. The CDR3 is cut off 3 residues early in the read; its end comes from the germline J gene. The chain couples TRBV7-2 to TRBJ2-7; D unresolved. Germline V gene sequence: CDR1 SGHTA, CDR2 FQGNSA. Trimming shortened V by 2 bases and J by 3 bases, and 5 bases separated the two germline ends. The CDR3 consists of 12 residues. The CDR3 sequence is CASSLSNYEQYF. Partial CDR3 DNA: TGTGCCAGCAGCTTATCTAACTACGAG.

Comment on this clone: The CDR3 end lies 3 residues beyond the end of the read and is filled in from the germline J gene. The J gene is TRBJ2-7, the V gene TRBV30, with D possibly TRBD2 on 6 matching bases. The germline V gene has CDR1 GTSNPN and CDR2 SVGIG (reference sequence). The CDR3 has 13 residues. The ends were cut back, 8 bases at V and 2 bases at J, with 16 bases in the middle. The CDR3 is CARKERRAYEQYF. The DNA read from the CDR3 is TGTGCCCGGAAGGAGCGGAGGGCCTACGAG.

This clone occurred a few times. Partial CDR3 DNA: TGTGCCAGTAGCATATACAACGACAGGGGCGAG. It translates to CASSIYNDRGE. The entire CDR3 protein is CASSIYNDRGEQYF. The chain links TRBV19 to TRBJ2-7; TRBD1 matches 8 bases. The read ends 3 residues before the CDR3 terminus; that terminus is restored from the germline J gene. Trimming at V came to 6 bases and at J to 6 bases, leaving 10 bases not matched to a gene. The CDR3 loop spans 14 amino acids. Germline CDR1 is LNHDA and CDR2 is SQIVND (reference sequence).

As concerns this clone: The CDR3 end is not reached by the read, which stops 3 residues before it; the germline J gene fills it in. The chain links TRBV20-1 to TRBJ2-1; 7 bases agree with TRBD2. The J segment lost 9 bases and the V segment lost 3 bases, leaving 5 bases of the junction unmatched. This CDR3 region has 12 residues. Germline V gene lookup returns CDR1 DFQATT and CDR2 SNEGSKA (reference sequence). The CDR3 reads CSASNLAGEQFF. The part of the CDR3 DNA that was read is TGCAGTGCTAGTAACTTAGCGGGTGAG.

For this clone: With the read ending 3 residues before the CDR3 end, the germline J gene is used to fill in that end. The rearrangement joins TRBV18 to TRBJ2-7, with 8 bases identical to TRBD1. This CDR3 is 14 amino acids long. The junction had 10 bases not matched to a gene; V was cut back by 6 bases and J by 6 bases. The germline gives CDR1 KGHSH, CDR2 LQKENI. CDR3 amino acids: CASSLATGVGEQYF. The sequenced CDR3 bases are TGTGCCAGCTCCCTAGCGACAGGGGTTGGCGAG.

This clone turned up a few times. Read coverage stops 3 residues before the CDR3 terminus; the germline J gene supplies the remainder. The chain joins TRBV7-2 to TRBJ2-3; no definite D call. Trimming left V 6 bases short and J 2 bases short, with 3 bases between. Germline assignment: CDR1 SGHTA and CDR2 FQGNSA. This CDR3 contains 11 residues. CDR3: CASSNTDTQYF. The sequenced part of the CDR3 DNA is TGTGCCAGCAGTAACACAGATACG.

This clone came up a few times. The CDR3 goes on 3 residues after the read ends, and that part is filled in from the germline J gene. The genes are TRBV18 and TRBJ1-1; 8 bases agree with TRBD1. The CDR3 is 15 amino acids. J gave up 1 base and V 2 bases, and 3 bases lay outside the gene matches. In germline, CDR1 is KGHSH, CDR2 LQKENI. Partial CDR3 DNA: TGTGCCAGCTCACCATCCGGGACAGGGAACACTGAA. The encoded protein is CASSPSGTGNTE. The complete CDR3 protein is CASSPSGTGNTEAFF.

This clone was found a few times. The read is 3 residues too short to cover the CDR3 end, so that end is filled in from the germline J gene. The V and J genes are TRBV7-3 and TRBJ2-1, with a weak D call TRBD2 (6 bases). CDR1 and CDR2 (germline): SGHTA, FQGTGA. The CDR3 is 14 residues long. V lost 0 bases and J lost 9, with 12 bases in between. CDR3 sequence: CASSLTRRGTEQFF. The DNA read from the CDR3 is TGTGCCAGCAGCTTAACTAGGAGGGGTACTGAG.

By sample share, this clone is medium-sized (0.01 to 0.1%). The read ends 3 residues early relative to the CDR3; the germline J gene fills the gap. The chain links TRBV9 to TRBJ1-1; a weak D match, TRBD1 (6 bases). The CDR3 runs to 14 residues. Trimming took 7 bases from V and 5 from J, leaving 18 bases between them. Germline V gives CDR1 SGDLS, CDR2 YYNGEE. The CDR3 bases that were read are TGTGCCAGCCCCTTGTTGGGGGCGCGAACTGAA. It codes for CASPLLGARTE. The whole CDR3 region reads CASPLLGARTEAFF.

This clone was counted only a few times. The read ends 3 residues early relative to the CDR3; the germline J gene fills the gap. The genes are TRBV30 and TRBJ1-6; D is undetermined. The germline gives CDR1 GTSNPN, CDR2 SVGIG (reference sequence). The CDR3 totals 12 residues. V lost 5 bases to trimming and J lost 9 bases, with 11 bases between them. The CDR3 loop is CAWASTLSPLHF. The CDR3 DNA, read in part, is TGTGCCTGGGCTAGTACGCTTTCACCC. The complete variable domain, with remaining parts taken from reference TRBV30 and TRBJ1-6, reads SQTIHQWPATLVQPVGSPLSLECTVEGTSNPNLYWYRQAAGRGLQLLFYSVGIGQISSEVPQNLSASRPQDRQFILSSKKLLLSDSGFYLCAWASTLSPLHFGNGTRLTVT.

This clone was seen a handful of times. The read is 3 residues too short to cover the CDR3 end, so that end is filled in from the germline J gene. The chain uses TRBV7-3 and TRBJ2-3, with 12 positions matching TRBD2. The CDR3 is made up of 17 amino acids. V trimming: 5 bases; J trimming: 2 bases; junction bases outside the gene matches: 8. Germline CDR1 is SGHTA and CDR2 is FQGTGA. CDR3 region: CASSPSRTSGDTDTQYF. Partial CDR3 DNA: TGTGCCAGCAGCCCATCGAGGACTAGCGGGGACACAGATACG.

On this clone: The read terminates 3 residues ahead of where the CDR3 ends, so the germline J gene completes it. The V gene is TRBV7-9, the J gene TRBJ2-5; 7 bases match TRBD1. The CDR3 is 14 amino acids. V trimming: 5 bases; J trimming: 2 bases; junction bases outside the gene matches: 5. Germline V CDR1 and CDR2: SEHNR, FQNEAQ (reference sequence). Here the CDR3 reads CASSVQGLQETQYF. CDR3 DNA, as far as it was read: TGTGCCAGCAGCGTACAGGGGCTACAAGAGACC.

This clone was seen at least ten times. Coverage ceases 3 residues before the CDR3 finishes, and the germline J gene fills in the end. The V and J genes are TRBV19 and TRBJ1-2, with 12 bases identical to TRBD1. The CDR3 covers 16 residues. The trim removed 7 bases at V and 6 bases at J, leaving 12 bases unmatched. Germline lookup yields CDR1 LNHDA and CDR2 SQIVND (reference sequence). CDR3 sequence reads: CASNSRDRGRHHGYTF. Partial CDR3 DNA: TGTGCCAGTAACTCAAGGGACAGGGGGCGGCATCATGGC.

This clone was observed at least ten times. The junction departs from the called germline gene at one end, perhaps through a read error. The sequenced fragment ends 3 residues before the CDR3 boundary, so the rest is inferred from the germline J gene. This chain joins TRBV20-1 and TRBJ2-7; TRBD2 is a possible D gene (6 bases). The CDR3 has 13 amino acids. The germline gives CDR1 DFQATT, CDR2 SNEGSKA (reference sequence). Incomplete CDR3 DNA: TGCAGTGCTAGAGACAGGGACTCCTTCGAG. Its protein is CSARDRDSFE. Given in full, the CDR3 is CSARDRDSFEQYF.

In this sample, this clone turned up a few times. Coverage ceases 3 residues before the CDR3 finishes, and the germline J gene fills in the end. V gene TRBV19 combines with J gene TRBJ1-5; 8 nucleotides align to TRBD1. The CDR3 runs 17 residues. CDR1 and CDR2 from the germline V gene are LNHDA and SQIVND (reference sequence). J gave up 0 bases and V 8 bases, and 12 bases lay outside the gene matches. Partial CDR3 DNA: TGTGCCAGTTCCCCTTTAGACAGGGGATATAGCAATCAGCCC. This gives the protein CASSPLDRGYSNQP. The complete CDR3 reads CASSPLDRGYSNQPQHF.

This clone was observed at least ten times. The CDR3 bases that were read are TGTGCCAGTAGTATAGATCACCAGTATCCTGAG. Encoded protein: CASSIDHQYPE. The entire CDR3 protein reads CASSIDHQYPEQFF. The rearrangement links TRBV19 to TRBJ2-1; D remains ambiguous. The read halts 3 residues ahead of the CDR3 end, with the missing end drawn from the germline J gene. Germline CDR1 and CDR2: LNHDA and SQIVND (reference sequence). The V gene lost 0 bases and the J gene lost 9 bases, with 12 bases spanning the gap. CDR3 size: 14 residues.

Comment on this clone: The read comes to an end 3 residues before the CDR3 does, leaving the germline J gene to fill in the end. This sequence joins TRBV6-2 or TRBV6-3 and TRBJ2-5; 11 bases map to TRBD2. The CDR3 runs 16 residues. Germline V gene lookup returns CDR1 MNHEY and CDR2 SVGEGT. The V segment lost 6 bases and the J segment 3 bases; nucleotides outside the gene matches: 9. The CDR3: CASSQPGLAEEETQYF. The CDR3 DNA, read in part, is TGTGCCAGCAGCCAACCGGGACTAGCGGAAGAAGAGACC.